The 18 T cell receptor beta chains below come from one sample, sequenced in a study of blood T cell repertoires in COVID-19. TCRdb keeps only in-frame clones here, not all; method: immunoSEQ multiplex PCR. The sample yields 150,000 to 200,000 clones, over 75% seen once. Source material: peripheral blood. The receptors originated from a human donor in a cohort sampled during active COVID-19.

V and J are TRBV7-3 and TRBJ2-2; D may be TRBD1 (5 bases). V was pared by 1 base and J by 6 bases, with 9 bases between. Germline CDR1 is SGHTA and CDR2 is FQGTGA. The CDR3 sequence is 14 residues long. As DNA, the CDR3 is TGTGCCAGCAGCTTAAGTTTGACAGCCGGGGAGCTGTTTTTT. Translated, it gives CASSLSLTAGELFF.

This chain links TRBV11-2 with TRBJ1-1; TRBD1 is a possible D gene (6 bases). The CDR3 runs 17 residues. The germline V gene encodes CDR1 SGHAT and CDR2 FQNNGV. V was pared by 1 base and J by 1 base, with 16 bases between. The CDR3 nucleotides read TGTGCCAGCAGCTTAGTTGGCAGGGGAGTCGCGAACACTGAAGCTTTCTTT. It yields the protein CASSLVGRGVANTEAFF.

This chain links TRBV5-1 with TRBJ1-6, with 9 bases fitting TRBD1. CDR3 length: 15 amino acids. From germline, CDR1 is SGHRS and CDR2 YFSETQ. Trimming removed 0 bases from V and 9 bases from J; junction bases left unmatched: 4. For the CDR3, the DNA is TGCGCCAGCAGCTTGGGAGGACAGGGGATTTCACCCCTCCACTTT. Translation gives CASSLGGQGISPLHF. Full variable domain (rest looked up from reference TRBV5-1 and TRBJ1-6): KAGVTQTPRYLIKTRGQQVTLSCSPISGHRSVSWYQQTPGQGLQFLFEYFSETQRNKGNFPGRFSGRQFSNSRSEMNVSTLELGDSALYLCASSLGGQGISPLHFGNGTRLTVT.

In DNA form, the CDR3 reads TGTGCCAGCAGCCCCCTGGGAGGGAACACAGATACGCAGTATTTT. It yields the protein CASSPLGGNTDTQYF. V is TRBV7-6 and J is TRBJ2-3; the match to TRBD2 covers 7 bases. The ends lost 5 bases at V and 2 bases at J; junction bases unmatched: 7. The CDR3 has 15 residues. The germline V gene encodes CDR1 SGHVS and CDR2 FNYEAQ.

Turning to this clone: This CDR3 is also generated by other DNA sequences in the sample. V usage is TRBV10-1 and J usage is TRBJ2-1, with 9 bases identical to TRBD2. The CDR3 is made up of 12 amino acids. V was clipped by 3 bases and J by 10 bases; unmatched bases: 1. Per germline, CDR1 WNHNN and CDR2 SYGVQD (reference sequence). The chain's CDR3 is CASSESGREQFF. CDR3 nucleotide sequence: TGCGCCAGCAGTGAAAGCGGGAGGGAGCAGTTCTTC.

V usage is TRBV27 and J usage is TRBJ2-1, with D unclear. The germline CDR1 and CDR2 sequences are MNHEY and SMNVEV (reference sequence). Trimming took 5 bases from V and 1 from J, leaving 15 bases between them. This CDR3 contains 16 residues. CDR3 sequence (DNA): TGTGCCAGCAGTCCCCTAGTCTTAGGTTCCTACAATGAGCAGTTCTTC. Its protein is CASSPLVLGSYNEQFF.

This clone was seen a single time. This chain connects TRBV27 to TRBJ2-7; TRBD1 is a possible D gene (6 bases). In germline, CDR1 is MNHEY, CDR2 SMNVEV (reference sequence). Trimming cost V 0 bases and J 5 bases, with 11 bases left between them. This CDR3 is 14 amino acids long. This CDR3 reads CASSLSTQGDEQYF. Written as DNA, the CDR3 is TGTGCCAGCAGTTTATCGACACAGGGAGACGAGCAGTACTTC.

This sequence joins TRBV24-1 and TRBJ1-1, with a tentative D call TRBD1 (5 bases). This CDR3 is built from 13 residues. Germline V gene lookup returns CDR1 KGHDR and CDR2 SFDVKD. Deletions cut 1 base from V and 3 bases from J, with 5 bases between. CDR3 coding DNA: TGTGCCACCAGTGATTTAGGGGACACTGAAGCTTTCTTT. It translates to CATSDLGDTEAFF.

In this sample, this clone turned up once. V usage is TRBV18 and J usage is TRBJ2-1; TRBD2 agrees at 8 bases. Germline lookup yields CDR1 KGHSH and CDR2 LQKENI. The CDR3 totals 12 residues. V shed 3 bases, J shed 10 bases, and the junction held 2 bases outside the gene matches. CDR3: CASSPGGEEQFF. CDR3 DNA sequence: TGTGCCAGCTCACCCGGGGGGGAAGAGCAGTTCTTC.

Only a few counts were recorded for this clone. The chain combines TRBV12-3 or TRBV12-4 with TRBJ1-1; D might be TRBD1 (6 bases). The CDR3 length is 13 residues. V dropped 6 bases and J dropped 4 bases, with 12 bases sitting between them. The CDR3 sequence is CASSGGPFTEAFF. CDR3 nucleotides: TGTGCCAGCAGCGGGGGGCCGTTCACTGAAGCTTTCTTT.

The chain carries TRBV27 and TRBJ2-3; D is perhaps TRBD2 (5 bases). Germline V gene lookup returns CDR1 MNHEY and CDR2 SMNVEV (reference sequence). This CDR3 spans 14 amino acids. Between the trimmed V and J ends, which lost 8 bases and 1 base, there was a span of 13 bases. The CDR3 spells CASAWELGTDTQYF. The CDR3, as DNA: TGTGCCAGCGCTTGGGAGTTGGGCACAGATACGCAGTATTTT.

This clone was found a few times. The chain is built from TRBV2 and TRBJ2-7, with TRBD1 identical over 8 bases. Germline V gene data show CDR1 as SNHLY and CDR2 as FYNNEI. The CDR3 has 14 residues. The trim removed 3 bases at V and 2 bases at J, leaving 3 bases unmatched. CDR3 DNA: TGTGCCAGCAGTGAGGACAGGGTCACCTACGAGCAGTACTTC. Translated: CASSEDRVTYEQYF.

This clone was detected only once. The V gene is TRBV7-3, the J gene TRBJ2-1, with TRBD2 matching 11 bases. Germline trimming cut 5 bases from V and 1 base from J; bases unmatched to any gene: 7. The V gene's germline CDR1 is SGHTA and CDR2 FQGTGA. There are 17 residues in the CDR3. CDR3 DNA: TGTGCCAGCAGCCAACCGGGACTAGCGGATTCCTACAATGAGCAGTTCTTC. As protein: CASSQPGLADSYNEQFF.

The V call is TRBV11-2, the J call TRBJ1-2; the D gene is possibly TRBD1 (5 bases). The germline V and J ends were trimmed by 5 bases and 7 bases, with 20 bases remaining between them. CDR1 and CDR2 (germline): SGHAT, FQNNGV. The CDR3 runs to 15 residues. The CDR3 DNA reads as TGTGCCAGCAGCCTTATCAGGGCAGGGTTGGCTGGCTACACCTTC. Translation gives CASSLIRAGLAGYTF.

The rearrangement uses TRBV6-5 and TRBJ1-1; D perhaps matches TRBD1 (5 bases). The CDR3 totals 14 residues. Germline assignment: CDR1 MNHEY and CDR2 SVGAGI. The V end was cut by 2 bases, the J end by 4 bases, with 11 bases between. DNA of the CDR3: TGTGCCAGCAGTTACGGAGTGGGGCTCACTGAAGCTTTCTTT. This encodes CASSYGVGLTEAFF.

The CDR3 protein is CASSYSMGLNTEAFF. In nucleotides, the CDR3 is TGTGCCAGCAGTTACTCGATGGGGCTCAACACTGAAGCTTTCTTT. This chain joins TRBV6-5 and TRBJ1-1, with D maybe TRBD1 (5 bases). This CDR3 comprises 15 residues. Germline V gene sequence: CDR1 MNHEY, CDR2 SVGAGI. The V gene lost 0 bases and the J gene lost 2 bases, with 10 bases spanning the gap.

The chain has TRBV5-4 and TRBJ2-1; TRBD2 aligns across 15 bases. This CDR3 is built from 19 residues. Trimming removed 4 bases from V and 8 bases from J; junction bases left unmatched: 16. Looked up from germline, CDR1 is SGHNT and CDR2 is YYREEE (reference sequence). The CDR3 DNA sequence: TGTGCCAGCAGCCCTACCGGACTAGCGGGAGGGCCGATTCAACATGAGCAGTTCTTC. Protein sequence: CASSPTGLAGGPIQHEQFF.

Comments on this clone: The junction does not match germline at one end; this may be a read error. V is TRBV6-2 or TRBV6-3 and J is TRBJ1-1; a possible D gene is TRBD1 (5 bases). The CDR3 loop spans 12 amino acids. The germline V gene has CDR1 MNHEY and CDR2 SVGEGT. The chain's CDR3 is CASSFSRGFELF. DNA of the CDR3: TGTGCCAGCAGTTTCTCAAGGGGATTTGAACTCTTT.